The 32 T cell receptor beta chains below all came from one sample that was sequenced in a study of T cell changes during pregnancy in multiple sclerosis (dated by TCRdb to about 2019). The library was prepared using the immunoSEQ multiplex PCR assay. TCRdb re-hosts the immuneACCESS table, in-frame sequences only. Its copies lack some clones; in the studies checked, an unresolved V gene accounts for under half of them, and the cause for the rest is not known. This sample has 90,000 to 95,000 clones in its table, and approximately 90% of those were observed once. Of the sample, about 0.95% is held by the ten largest clones. The source material was peripheral blood, sampled before pregnancy. The receptors derive from a female donor with multiple sclerosis, enrolled in a pregnancy study.

The gene calls are TRBV11-1 and TRBJ2-1; D call uncertain. Germline CDR1 and CDR2: SGHAT and FQDESV (reference sequence). The CDR3 spans 11 residues. The V end was cut by 5 bases, the J end by 7 bases, with 6 bases between. In nucleotides, the CDR3 is TGTGCCAGCAGCACTTATAATGAGCAGTTCTTC. Translated: CASSTYNEQFF.

The rearrangement uses TRBV5-4 and TRBJ1-1, with 8 bases lining up with TRBD1. Germline V lookup: CDR1 SGHNT, CDR2 YYREEE (reference sequence). This CDR3 is built from 14 residues. The ends lost 4 bases at V and 3 bases at J; junction bases unmatched: 5. CDR3 loop: CASSPKTGDTEAFF. CDR3 nucleotide sequence: TGTGCCAGCAGCCCCAAGACAGGGGACACTGAAGCTTTCTTT. The whole variable domain, remainder taken from reference TRBV5-4 and TRBJ1-1, is ETGVTQSPTHLIKTRGQQVTLRCSSQSGHNTVSWYQQALGQGPQFIFQYYREEENGRGNFPPRFSGLQFPNYSSELNVNALELDDSALYLCASSPKTGDTEAFFGQGTRLTVV.

This clone turned up a few times. The chain has TRBV2 and TRBJ1-3, with 8 bases that match TRBD1. The ends lost 6 bases at V and 4 bases at J; junction bases unmatched: 8. The CDR3 contains 15 residues. CDR1 is SNHLY and CDR2 is FYNNEI in the germline V gene. This CDR3 reads CASRVDRGGGNTIYF. CDR3 in DNA: TGTGCCAGCAGGGTTGACAGGGGAGGAGGAAACACCATATATTTT. Combining the CDR3 with reference TRBV2 and TRBJ1-3 gives the whole variable domain EPEVTQTPSHQVTQMGQEVILRCVPISNHLYFYWYRQILGQKVEFLVSFYNNEISEKSEIFDDQFSVERPDGSNFTLKIRSTKLEDSAMYFCASRVDRGGGNTIYFGEGSWLTVV.

The chain is built from TRBV20-1 and TRBJ1-1, with D uncertain. The germline V and J ends were trimmed by 5 bases and 5 bases, with 6 bases remaining between them. CDR3 length: 10 amino acids. Germline lookup yields CDR1 DFQATT and CDR2 SNEGSKA (reference sequence). The CDR3 DNA follows: TGCAGTGCTCTCCGTACTGAAGCTTTCTTT. Its translation is CSALRTEAFF.

The chain links TRBV27 to TRBJ2-2, with D possibly being TRBD1 (6 bases). Trimming pared 8 bases from V and 5 bases from J, leaving 15 bases between. Looked up from germline, CDR1 is MNHEY and CDR2 is SMNVEV (reference sequence). CDR3 length: 14 amino acids. CDR3: CASLLQGRTGELFF. The CDR3 nucleotides read TGTGCCAGCCTTCTCCAGGGGAGAACCGGGGAGCTGTTTTTT.

The chain combines TRBV2 with TRBJ1-3; D is unresolved. The CDR3 extends over 14 amino acids. Trimming removed 3 bases from V and 0 bases from J, with 6 bases in between. CDR1 is SNHLY and CDR2 is FYNNEI in the germline V gene. The CDR3 protein is CASSDSGSGNTIYF. The CDR3 coding sequence is TGTGCCAGCAGTGACAGTGGCTCTGGAAACACCATATATTTT.

The chain recombines TRBV4-3 with TRBJ1-4; a possible D gene is TRBD1 (5 bases). The germline V and J ends were trimmed by 0 bases and 7 bases, with 12 bases remaining between them. Per the germline V gene, CDR1 is LGHNA and CDR2 is YSLEER. The CDR3 has 15 amino acids. CDR3 sequence reads: CASSQEDRVGEKLFF. CDR3 in DNA: TGCGCCAGCAGCCAAGAAGACAGAGTCGGTGAAAAACTGTTTTTT.

This clone was counted once. This chain uses TRBV4-2 with TRBJ1-5; weak D call: TRBD1 (6 bases). There are 17 residues in the CDR3. V was clipped by 2 bases and J by 0 bases, with 14 bases between them. CDR1 and CDR2 from the germline V gene are LGHNA and YNFKEQ. CDR3 sequence reads: CASSQLGGGNSNQPQHF. The CDR3 DNA follows: TGTGCCAGCAGCCAACTAGGGGGGGGGAATAGCAATCAGCCCCAGCATTTT.

This chain connects TRBV7-9 to TRBJ1-5; the match to TRBD1 covers 9 bases. V lost 5 bases, J lost 5 bases, and 10 bases stayed unmatched. This CDR3 has 16 amino acids. Germline-derived CDR1 and CDR2 are SEHNR and FQNEAQ (reference sequence). The CDR3 nucleotides read TGTGCCAGCAGCATAGGGCCGACAGGGGGGGATCAGCCCCAGCATTTT. Protein product: CASSIGPTGGDQPQHF.

This clone was seen only once. The chain couples TRBV5-1 to TRBJ2-1; 8 bases line up with TRBD2. V gave up 1 base and J gave up 3 bases; unmatched junction bases: 6. Germline V gene data show CDR1 as SGHRS and CDR2 as YFSETQ. The CDR3 has 16 residues. CDR3 nucleotides: TGCGCCAGCAGCTTGACCGCGGGGGGCGGCTACAATGAGCAGTTCTTC. Its translation: CASSLTAGGGYNEQFF.

The sample holds one count of this clone. The V and J genes are TRBV11-3 and TRBJ2-5, with a weak D call TRBD2 (6 bases). Trimming shortened V by 2 bases and J by 1 base, and 14 bases separated the two germline ends. The length of the CDR3 is 16 residues. Germline CDR1 SGHNT, CDR2 YENEEA. The CDR3: CASSLSSGTLQETQYF. CDR3 nucleotide sequence: TGTGCCAGCAGCTTATCATCCGGGACTCTCCAAGAGACCCAGTACTTC.

About this clone: The sample holds other DNA sequences that translate to the same CDR3. The chain recombines TRBV7-9 with TRBJ1-1; perhaps TRBD1 as D (6 bases). CDR3 length: 15 residues. With 0 bases removed from V and 3 bases from J, the gap between germline ends came to 11 bases. Per the germline V gene, CDR1 is SEHNR and CDR2 is FQNEAQ (reference sequence). The CDR3 loop reads CASSLARGGDTEAFF. DNA of the CDR3: TGTGCCAGCAGCTTAGCCAGAGGGGGGGACACTGAAGCTTTCTTT. Full variable domain (missing parts from reference TRBV7-9 and TRBJ1-1): DTGVSQNPRHKITKRGQNVTFRCDPISEHNRLYWYRQTLGQGPEFLTYFQNEAQLEKSRLLSDRFSAERPKGSFSTLEIQRTEQGDSAMYLCASSLARGGDTEAFFGQGTRLTVV.

Points on this clone: The junction and the germline gene differ at one end; a read error may be behind it. This chain connects TRBV18 to TRBJ2-7; D is possibly TRBD2 (5 bases). This CDR3 is 12 amino acids long. CDR1 and CDR2 (germline): KGHSH, LQKENI. Here the CDR3 reads CASPPRGYEQYF. DNA of the CDR3: TGTGCCAGCCCACCCCGGGGCTACGAGCAGTACTTC.

The chain employs TRBV18 and TRBJ2-1; D is ambiguous. With 0 bases removed from V and 10 bases from J, the gap between germline ends came to 10 bases. This CDR3 is built from 13 residues. The V gene's germline CDR1 is KGHSH and CDR2 LQKENI. The CDR3, as DNA: TGTGCCAGCTCACCACCGCATAATAGAGAGCAGTTCTTC. Translation gives CASSPPHNREQFF.

The chain links TRBV13 to TRBJ2-5; 8 nucleotides match TRBD1. V trimming: 2 bases; J trimming: 9 bases; junction bases outside the gene matches: 11. Germline-derived CDR1 and CDR2 are PRHDT and FYEKMQ (reference sequence). This CDR3 region has 15 residues. DNA for the CDR3: TGTGCCAGCAGCTTACAGGGGGCTACCCGGTGGGCCCAGTACTTC. Its protein product is CASSLQGATRWAQYF.

This clone was detected once. The chain has TRBV28 and TRBJ2-1; no clear D. The germline CDR1 and CDR2 sequences are MDHEN and SYDVKM. The CDR3 is made up of 14 amino acids. Trimming removed 7 bases from V and 1 base from J, with 11 bases in between. The CDR3 loop reads CASTPPVSYNEQFF. CDR3 coding DNA: TGTGCCAGCACGCCGCCAGTGTCCTACAATGAGCAGTTCTTC.

V usage is TRBV27 and J usage is TRBJ1-1; unclear D gene. Per the germline V gene, CDR1 is MNHEY and CDR2 is SMNVEV (reference sequence). The CDR3 runs to 12 residues. V was pared by 4 bases and J by 3 bases, with 6 bases between. The CDR3 region has the DNA TGTGCCAGCAGTTCAAGCTACACTGAAGCTTTCTTT. Its protein product is CASSSSYTEAFF.

This rearrangement joins TRBV27 to TRBJ1-6; no clear D. This CDR3 has 14 residues. Germline V gene data show CDR1 as MNHEY and CDR2 as SMNVEV (reference sequence). V lost 4 bases and J 8 bases, leaving 12 bases between the germline ends. The CDR3 reads CASSSRGFDSPLHF. CDR3 sequence (DNA): TGTGCCAGCAGTTCACGGGGTTTTGATTCACCCCTCCACTTT.

The rearrangement joins TRBV27 to TRBJ2-7; 7 positions match TRBD1. CDR3 length: 14 residues. The V gene's germline CDR1 is MNHEY and CDR2 SMNVEV (reference sequence). Trimming took 6 bases from V and 10 from J; bases not matched to a gene: 15. In DNA form, the CDR3 reads TGTGCCAGCAGCCTTGGACAGGTTCTCACCACCCAGTACTTC. The encoded protein is CASSLGQVLTTQYF.

The chain uses TRBV7-9 and TRBJ1-6; unclear D gene. Germline V CDR1 and CDR2: SEHNR, FQNEAQ (reference sequence). V lost 4 bases, J lost 8 bases, and 6 bases lay in between. This CDR3 comprises 12 residues. As DNA, the CDR3 is TGTGCCAGCAGCTGGGCCGATTCACCCCTCCACTTT. This sequence encodes CASSWADSPLHF.

The chain employs TRBV19 and TRBJ2-5, with TRBD2 matching over 15 bases. Trimming took 6 bases from V and 2 from J; bases not matched to a gene: 13. This CDR3 has 19 amino acids. Germline assignment: CDR1 LNHDA and CDR2 SQIVND (reference sequence). CDR3 amino acids: CASSELPGLAGGRQETQYF. CDR3 DNA: TGTGCCAGTAGCGAATTACCGGGACTAGCGGGAGGAAGACAAGAGACCCAGTACTTC.

This clone was recorded once. The rearrangement links TRBV29-1 to TRBJ2-5, with TRBD2 as a possible D gene (6 bases). V dropped 4 bases and J dropped 1 base, with 10 bases sitting between them. There are 13 residues in the CDR3. Germline V gene sequence: CDR1 SQVTM, CDR2 ANQGSEA. The CDR3 loop reads CSVAGGIQETQYF. For the CDR3, the DNA is TGCAGCGTTGCCGGGGGAATCCAAGAGACCCAGTACTTC. Drawing the rest from reference TRBV29-1 and TRBJ2-5, the complete variable domain is SAVISQKPSRDICQRGTSLTIQCQVDSQVTMMFWYRQQPGQSLTLIATANQGSEATYESGFVIDKFPISRPNLTFSTLTVSNMSPEDSSIYLCSVAGGIQETQYFGPGTRLLVL.

The rearrangement joins TRBV2 to TRBJ1-2; tentatively, D is TRBD1 (6 bases). The CDR3 contains 14 residues. Germline loops: CDR1 SNHLY, CDR2 FYNNEI. V lost 4 bases to trimming and J lost 2 bases, with 11 bases between them. The CDR3 loop reads CASSGVGQNYGYTF. The CDR3 nucleotides are TGTGCCAGCAGTGGAGTAGGACAGAACTATGGCTACACCTTC. Full variable domain (rest looked up from reference TRBV2 and TRBJ1-2): EPEVTQTPSHQVTQMGQEVILRCVPISNHLYFYWYRQILGQKVEFLVSFYNNEISEKSEIFDDQFSVERPDGSNFTLKIRSTKLEDSAMYFCASSGVGQNYGYTFGSGTRLTVV.

The chain joins TRBV15 to TRBJ2-5; 9 nucleotides align to TRBD1. Germline assignment: CDR1 LNHNV and CDR2 YYDKDF (reference sequence). CDR3 length equals 17 residues. V trimming: 6 bases; J trimming: 5 bases; junction bases outside the gene matches: 16. The CDR3 DNA reads TGTGCCACCAGAGAAGTACCGGGACAGGGTATGGTGGAGACCCAGTACTTC. It codes for CATREVPGQGMVETQYF.

The V call is TRBV5-1, the J call TRBJ2-3; 8 nucleotides line up with TRBD2. Trimming removed 0 bases from V and 4 bases from J; junction bases left unmatched: 7. The V gene's germline CDR1 is SGHRS and CDR2 YFSETQ. The CDR3 contains 16 residues. CDR3 protein: CASSLALRGGPDTQYF. Written as DNA, the CDR3 is TGCGCCAGCAGCTTGGCGCTCCGGGGGGGCCCAGATACGCAGTATTTT.

Comment on this clone: Other nucleotide sequences in the sample specify the same CDR3. The chain has TRBV18 and TRBJ2-1, with D tentatively TRBD1 (6 bases). Germline V lookup: CDR1 KGHSH, CDR2 LQKENI. V was shortened by 3 bases and J by 4 bases, with 10 bases between the two germline ends. The CDR3 totals 14 residues. The CDR3 DNA reads as TGTGCCAGCTCACCCCAGGACAGATACAATGAGCAGTTCTTC. Encoded protein: CASSPQDRYNEQFF.

A note on this clone: One junction end disagrees with the germline gene, perhaps due to a read error. The gene calls are TRBV6-5 and TRBJ2-7; TRBD1 matches 8 bases. The CDR3 extends over 14 amino acids. Germline-derived CDR1 and CDR2 are MNHEY and SVGAGI. The CDR3 spells CASSLSFTGGELDF. CDR3 nucleotide sequence: TGTGCCAGCAGCCTATCCTTTACAGGGGGTGAATTGGACTTC.

The J gene is TRBJ2-1, the V gene TRBV6-5, with TRBD1 as a possible D gene (5 bases). Trimming took 5 bases from V and 5 from J, leaving 16 bases between them. The CDR3 loop spans 15 amino acids. Germline CDR1 is MNHEY and CDR2 is SVGAGI. The CDR3 DNA is TGTGCCAGCAGTCCTCAGGGAATCGGGCACAATGAGCAGTTCTTC. As protein: CASSPQGIGHNEQFF.

The V gene is TRBV7-6, the J gene TRBJ1-2, with D unclear. V lost 5 bases, J lost 8 bases, and 27 bases lay in between. This CDR3 has 17 amino acids. The germline gives CDR1 SGHVS, CDR2 FNYEAQ. This CDR3 reads CASSPGKGSSLIAGYTF. The CDR3 nucleotides read TGTGCCAGCAGCCCCGGGAAGGGTTCCAGTCTTATCGCGGGCTACACCTTC.

V is TRBV5-1 and J is TRBJ1-2; 7 nucleotides agree with TRBD1. V was clipped by 2 bases and J by 6 bases; unmatched bases: 10. Germline CDR1 reads SGHRS; CDR2 reads YFSETQ. The CDR3 extends over 15 amino acids. The chain's CDR3 is CASSFERGGPDGYTF. The DNA of the CDR3 is TGCGCCAGCAGCTTTGAAAGAGGGGGCCCGGATGGCTACACCTTC. Combining the CDR3 with reference TRBV5-1 and TRBJ1-2 gives the whole variable domain KAGVTQTPRYLIKTRGQQVTLSCSPISGHRSVSWYQQTPGQGLQFLFEYFSETQRNKGNFPGRFSGRQFSNSRSEMNVSTLELGDSALYLCASSFERGGPDGYTFGSGTRLTVV.

The chain uses TRBV30 and TRBJ2-1, with a possible D match to TRBD2 (6 bases). The V end was cut by 4 bases, the J end by 3 bases, with 16 bases between. Germline values: CDR1 GTSNPN, CDR2 SVGIG (reference sequence). This CDR3 is 15 amino acids long. The CDR3 is CAWTSRTNLYNEQFF. The CDR3 DNA reads TGTGCCTGGACCTCCCGGACTAATCTCTACAATGAGCAGTTCTTC.

The chain combines TRBV29-1 with TRBJ2-3, with D perhaps TRBD2 (7 bases). The CDR3 covers 14 residues. Trimming took off 7 bases at V and 0 bases at J, with 14 bases between the two ends. The V gene's germline CDR1 is SQVTM and CDR2 ANQGSEA. In DNA form, the CDR3 reads TGCAGCGCCAAGGGGGGGGTTAGCACAGATACGCAGTATTTT. Protein sequence: CSAKGGVSTDTQYF.